Following are 31 T cell receptor beta chains from one sample sequenced in a study of shared clonotypes between healthy human individuals. The naive CD8 population came from CD45RO-negative cells selected for CCR7, without terminally differentiated effector memory CD45RA+ cells. Sequencing used immunoSEQ multiplex PCR; TCRdb keeps in-frame clones, though not all of them. The table records under 600,000 clones, about 98% of them present only once. Material: naive CD8+ T cells sorted from blood. Receptor source: a man in his thirties or forties in good health.

The chain joins TRBV29-1 to TRBJ2-7, with D perhaps matching TRBD1 (6 bases). CDR1 is SQVTM and CDR2 is ANQGSEA in the germline V gene. The CDR3 consists of 14 residues. V lost 4 bases to trimming and J lost 0 bases, with 13 bases between them. The CDR3 DNA is TGCAGCGTTGTGCAGACAGGTCCCTCCTACGAGCAGTACTTC. It encodes CSVVQTGPSYEQYF.

V usage is TRBV5-1 and J usage is TRBJ2-1; 12 nucleotides line up with TRBD2. The CDR3 sequence is 14 residues long. Germline V gene lookup returns CDR1 SGHRS and CDR2 YFSETQ. The trim removed 2 bases at V and 7 bases at J, leaving 1 base unmatched. The CDR3 sequence is CASSLGLAGNEQFF. The CDR3 DNA reads TGCGCCAGCAGCTTAGGACTAGCGGGAAATGAGCAGTTCTTC.

The chain joins TRBV30 to TRBJ2-1; D may be TRBD2 (5 bases). This CDR3 has 12 residues. The ends were cut back, 0 bases at V and 10 bases at J, with 10 bases in the middle. The germline gives CDR1 GTSNPN, CDR2 SVGIG (reference sequence). This CDR3 is CAWSVTGGEQFF. Here the CDR3 DNA reads TGTGCCTGGAGTGTCACCGGAGGCGAGCAGTTCTTC.

The J gene is TRBJ2-7, the V gene TRBV5-1, with a tentative D call TRBD1 (5 bases). The CDR3 is 14 amino acids. Deletions cut 3 bases from V and 0 bases from J, with 10 bases between. The germline V gene has CDR1 SGHRS and CDR2 YFSETQ. The CDR3 DNA sequence: TGCGCCAGCAGCTCAGGGTTTGGCTCCTACGAGCAGTACTTC. Encoded protein: CASSSGFGSYEQYF.

J is TRBJ2-5 and V is TRBV14, with a tentative D call TRBD2 (5 bases). The CDR3 spans 13 residues. Trimming removed 6 bases at V and 5 bases at J, with 13 bases between. Germline assignment: CDR1 SGHDN and CDR2 FVKESK. The CDR3 loop is CASRELGKETQYF. CDR3 nucleotides: TGTGCCAGCAGGGAACTAGGGAAGGAGACCCAGTACTTC.

The J gene is TRBJ2-1, the V gene TRBV28; 14 bases fit TRBD2. The CDR3 has 18 amino acids. V lost 3 bases, J lost 5 bases, and 9 bases stayed unmatched. The V gene's germline CDR1 is MDHEN and CDR2 SYDVKM. Here the CDR3 reads CASSLTSGRAGRDNEQFF. The CDR3 coding sequence is TGTGCCAGCAGTTTGACTAGCGGGAGGGCCGGGAGGGACAATGAGCAGTTCTTC.

V gene TRBV15 combines with J gene TRBJ2-7; D possibly matches TRBD1 or TRBD2 (5 bases each). Germline V gene lookup returns CDR1 LNHNV and CDR2 YYDKDF (reference sequence). This CDR3 has 12 amino acids. V was trimmed by 5 bases and J by 1 base, leaving 6 bases between them. DNA of the CDR3: TGTGCCACCAGCTGGGGGTCCTACGAGCAGTACTTC. It codes for CATSWGSYEQYF.

The V and J genes are TRBV27 and TRBJ2-1; the match to TRBD2 covers 13 bases. Germline V CDR1 and CDR2: MNHEY, SMNVEV (reference sequence). The trim removed 3 bases at V and 10 bases at J, leaving 15 bases unmatched. The CDR3 is 18 amino acids. This CDR3 is CASSLQTPGLAGSWEQFF. The CDR3 nucleotides are TGTGCCAGCAGTTTGCAAACGCCGGGACTAGCGGGATCATGGGAGCAGTTCTTC.

The chain is built from TRBV27 and TRBJ2-7; 12 bases align to TRBD2. The CDR3 has 16 amino acids. V was pared by 6 bases and J by 3 bases, with 9 bases of the junction left unmatched. CDR1 is MNHEY, CDR2 SMNVEV, per germline (reference sequence). The CDR3, as DNA: TGTGCCAGCAGCCTAGCGGGAGGGAGGTTTTTCTACGAGCAGTACTTC. Its protein is CASSLAGGRFFYEQYF.

The chain joins TRBV6-5 to TRBJ1-2, with D unresolved. The V end lost 6 bases, the J end lost 4 bases, and 12 bases lay between the germline ends. The germline gives CDR1 MNHEY, CDR2 SVGAGI. This CDR3 spans 13 amino acids. CDR3 residues: CASSPGVGYGYTF. As DNA, the CDR3 is TGTGCCAGCAGCCCGGGAGTGGGCTATGGCTACACCTTC.

This sequence joins TRBV20-1 and TRBJ2-1; D gene ambiguous. The CDR3 has 10 amino acids. V was trimmed by 0 bases and J by 10 bases, leaving 4 bases between them. Germline V gene lookup returns CDR1 DFQATT and CDR2 SNEGSKA (reference sequence). CDR3 sequence reads: CSARDNEQFF. CDR3 in DNA: TGCAGTGCTAGAGATAACGAGCAGTTCTTC.

This chain joins TRBV7-8 and TRBJ2-1; D uncertain. The germline V and J ends were trimmed by 1 base and 6 bases, with 10 bases remaining between them. CDR3 length: 14 amino acids. CDR1 and CDR2 (germline): SGHVS, FQNEAQ. Written as DNA, the CDR3 is TGTGCCAGCAGCTTAGTTCCCGCCGCCAATGAGCAGTTCTTC. Its translation is CASSLVPAANEQFF.

This chain joins TRBV9 and TRBJ2-2; 7 positions agree with TRBD2. The length of the CDR3 is 19 residues. J was trimmed by 3 bases and V by 0 bases; bases with no gene match: 14. Germline CDR1 is SGDLS and CDR2 is YYNGEE. CDR3 residues: CASSVASLAAWSYTGELFF. In nucleotides, the CDR3 is TGTGCCAGCAGCGTAGCTAGCCTAGCGGCCTGGTCGTACACCGGGGAGCTGTTTTTT. The full variable domain, with the rest looked up from reference TRBV9 and TRBJ2-2, is DSGVTQTPKHLITATGQRVTLRCSPRSGDLSVYWYQQSLDQGLQFLIQYYNGEERAKGNILERFSAQQFPDLHSELNLSSLELGDSALYFCASSVASLAAWSYTGELFFGEGSRLTVL.

This chain uses TRBV5-1 with TRBJ2-7, with 10 nucleotides matching TRBD2. CDR3 length equals 15 residues. Germline V gives CDR1 SGHRS, CDR2 YFSETQ. With V trimmed by 4 bases and J by 0 bases, 4 bases remained unmatched. The CDR3 loop reads CASSPGTSVSYEQYF. CDR3 coding DNA: TGCGCCAGCAGCCCCGGGACTAGCGTCTCCTACGAGCAGTACTTC. The full variable domain, with the rest looked up from reference TRBV5-1 and TRBJ2-7, is KAGVTQTPRYLIKTRGQQVTLSCSPISGHRSVSWYQQTPGQGLQFLFEYFSETQRNKGNFPGRFSGRQFSNSRSEMNVSTLELGDSALYLCASSPGTSVSYEQYFGPGTRLTVT.

V gene TRBV7-6 combines with J gene TRBJ2-7; no firm D call. Trimming left V 0 bases short and J 2 bases short, with 11 bases between. The CDR3 has 15 amino acids. Germline assignment: CDR1 SGHVS and CDR2 FNYEAQ. In DNA, the CDR3 is TGTGCCAGCAGCTTAGCTAGCCTCCCCGCCTACGAGCAGTACTTC. This gives the protein CASSLASLPAYEQYF.

The V gene is TRBV7-6, the J gene TRBJ2-7; no firm D call. V shed 3 bases and J shed 7 bases, with 19 bases lying between them. This CDR3 is 15 amino acids long. Per germline, CDR1 SGHVS and CDR2 FNYEAQ. In DNA form, the CDR3 reads TGTGCCAGCAGCTTCTCGTCAGGCAAAGTAGGGGAGCAGTACTTC. Amino acids: CASSFSSGKVGEQYF. Supplemented by reference TRBV7-6 and TRBJ2-7, the full variable domain reads GAGVSQSPRYKVTKRGQDVALRCDPISGHVSLYWYRQALGQGPEFLTYFNYEAQQDKSGLPNDRFSAERPEGSISTLTIQRTEQRDSAMYRCASSFSSGKVGEQYFGPGTRLTVT.

This rearrangement joins TRBV4-1 to TRBJ2-7; 9 bases line up with TRBD2. V lost 0 bases and J lost 3; bases outside the gene matches: 3. Germline-derived CDR1 and CDR2 are MGHRA and YSYEKL. CDR3 size: 15 residues. In DNA form, the CDR3 reads TGCGCCAGCAGCCAAGAGGCTAGCGGGAACTACGAGCAGTACTTC. As protein: CASSQEASGNYEQYF.

The CDR3 loop reads CASSPYKSSYNEQFF. The CDR3 DNA follows: TGTGCCAGCAGCCCCTACAAGAGCTCCTACAATGAGCAGTTCTTC. The gene calls are TRBV14 and TRBJ2-1; D remains ambiguous. Looked up from germline, CDR1 is SGHDN and CDR2 is FVKESK. CDR3 size: 15 residues. Deletions cut 4 bases from V and 0 bases from J, with 10 bases between.

The chain is built from TRBV27 and TRBJ2-7; 8 bases align to TRBD1. CDR1 MNHEY and CDR2 SMNVEV come from the germline V gene (reference sequence). The V gene end was trimmed by 3 bases and the J gene end by 4 bases; junction bases not matched to a gene: 8. CDR3 length: 15 residues. The CDR3 DNA follows: TGTGCCAGCAGTTTTGGCAGGGGGCATTATTACGAGCAGTACTTC. Its translation: CASSFGRGHYYEQYF.

The chain links TRBV18 to TRBJ2-7, with 9 bases fitting TRBD2. Unmatched junction bases numbered 3, after V lost 0 bases and J lost 0 bases. The length of the CDR3 is 16 residues. In germline, CDR1 is KGHSH, CDR2 LQKENI. Here the CDR3 DNA reads TGTGCCAGCTCACCACCCGGACTAGCGCACTCCTACGAGCAGTACTTC. This sequence encodes CASSPPGLAHSYEQYF.

The rearrangement uses TRBV7-8 and TRBJ2-1, with 7 bases lining up with TRBD2. The CDR3 is 18 residues long. Germline V gene sequence: CDR1 SGHVS, CDR2 FQNEAQ. Trimming at V came to 3 bases and at J to 3 bases, leaving 14 bases not matched to a gene. In nucleotides, the CDR3 is TGTGCCAGCAGCTTTTCCCCATCCTCGGGCGGGAGCTACAATGAGCAGTTCTTC. It codes for CASSFSPSSGGSYNEQFF. Looking up the rest from reference TRBV7-8 and TRBJ2-1 gives the full variable domain: GAGVSQSPRYKVAKRGQDVALRCDPISGHVSLFWYQQALGQGPEFLTYFQNEAQLDKSGLPSDRFFAERPEGSVSTLKIQRTQQEDSAVYLCASSFSPSSGGSYNEQFFGPGTRLTVL.

With regard to this clone: At the DNA level, this CDR3 is encoded by other sequences in the same sample as well. This chain links TRBV7-9 with TRBJ2-7; TRBD1 matches at 7 bases. CDR1 and CDR2 (germline): SEHNR, FQNEAQ (reference sequence). V gave up 3 bases and J gave up 5 bases; unmatched junction bases: 1. The CDR3 is made up of 12 amino acids. CDR3 DNA: TGTGCCAGCAGCTTGACAGGGAACGAGCAGTACTTC. Encoded protein: CASSLTGNEQYF.

The chain links TRBV19 to TRBJ2-3, with no clear D. V dropped 0 bases and J dropped 5 bases, with 15 bases sitting between them. The germline V gene has CDR1 LNHDA and CDR2 SQIVND (reference sequence). CDR3 length: 16 residues. Here the CDR3 reads CASSIDWSAELDTQYF. CDR3 nucleotide sequence: TGTGCCAGTAGTATAGATTGGTCGGCAGAGCTAGATACGCAGTATTTT.

The gene calls are TRBV7-9 and TRBJ2-7; the match to TRBD2 covers 15 bases. This CDR3 spans 16 amino acids. V shed 5 bases and J 4 bases; nucleotides not matched to a gene: 6. Germline V lookup: CDR1 SEHNR, CDR2 FQNEAQ (reference sequence). The CDR3 DNA sequence: TGTGCCAGCAGCCGGACTAGCGGGAGGGCCATATACGAGCAGTACTTC. Protein sequence: CASSRTSGRAIYEQYF.

The CDR3, as DNA: TGTGCCAGCAGCGAGACCGGCTGGGATGAGCAGTTCTTC. Translation: CASSETGWDEQFF. V and J are TRBV9 and TRBJ2-1; D gene ambiguous. The V end was cut by 3 bases, the J end by 8 bases, with 12 bases between. The germline CDR1 and CDR2 sequences are SGDLS and YYNGEE. The CDR3 has 13 residues.

The chain joins TRBV9 to TRBJ2-1, with TRBD2 identical over 10 bases. V lost 5 bases to trimming and J lost 14 bases; unmatched junction nucleotides: 4. CDR1 and CDR2 (germline): SGDLS, YYNGEE. The CDR3 is made up of 11 amino acids. CDR3 sequence: CASRGSGRKFF. The CDR3 DNA sequence: TGTGCCAGCAGGGGTAGCGGGAGGAAGTTCTTC.

This sequence joins TRBV11-2 and TRBJ1-3; TRBD1 aligns across 7 bases. Germline CDR1 is SGHAT and CDR2 is FQNNGV. The CDR3 spans 15 residues. V trimming: 5 bases; J trimming: 0 bases; junction bases outside the gene matches: 4. CDR3 in DNA: TGTGCCAGCAGCGAAACAGGGGACTCTGGAAACACCATATATTTT. Protein product: CASSETGDSGNTIYF.

The V call is TRBV11-3, the J call TRBJ2-2; D may be TRBD2 (6 bases). V was trimmed by 8 bases and J by 0 bases, leaving 16 bases between them. Germline V gives CDR1 SGHNT, CDR2 YENEEA. The CDR3 has 16 residues. CDR3 amino acids: CASSPRAGSNTGELFF. Here the CDR3 DNA reads TGTGCCAGCTCCCCGCGGGCGGGATCGAACACCGGGGAGCTGTTTTTT.

The chain is built from TRBV9 and TRBJ2-1; TRBD2 agrees at 11 bases. The germline V gene encodes CDR1 SGDLS and CDR2 YYNGEE. CDR3 length equals 15 residues. V dropped 0 bases and J dropped 5; count of bases not matched to a gene: 1. CDR3 DNA sequence: TGTGCCAGCAGCGTAGCGACTAGCGGGAACAATGAGCAGTTCTTC. Amino acids: CASSVATSGNNEQFF.

The V call is TRBV19, the J call TRBJ2-7; 7 nucleotides align to TRBD1. CDR3 length: 15 amino acids. Trimming at V came to 6 bases and at J to 4 bases, leaving 12 bases not matched to a gene. Germline CDR1 and CDR2: LNHDA and SQIVND (reference sequence). CDR3 bases: TGTGCCAGTAGATTGAACAGGGGTGGAGTTTACGAGCAGTACTTC. Translating gives CASRLNRGGVYEQYF.

The chain is built from TRBV7-8 and TRBJ2-3; D is ambiguous. This CDR3 spans 15 amino acids. Germline V gives CDR1 SGHVS, CDR2 FQNEAQ. Trimming stripped 0 bases from V and 0 bases from J, with 7 bases between. The CDR3 region has the DNA TGTGCCAGCAGCTTAGCAACTATGAGCACAGATACGCAGTATTTT. Translating gives CASSLATMSTDTQYF.